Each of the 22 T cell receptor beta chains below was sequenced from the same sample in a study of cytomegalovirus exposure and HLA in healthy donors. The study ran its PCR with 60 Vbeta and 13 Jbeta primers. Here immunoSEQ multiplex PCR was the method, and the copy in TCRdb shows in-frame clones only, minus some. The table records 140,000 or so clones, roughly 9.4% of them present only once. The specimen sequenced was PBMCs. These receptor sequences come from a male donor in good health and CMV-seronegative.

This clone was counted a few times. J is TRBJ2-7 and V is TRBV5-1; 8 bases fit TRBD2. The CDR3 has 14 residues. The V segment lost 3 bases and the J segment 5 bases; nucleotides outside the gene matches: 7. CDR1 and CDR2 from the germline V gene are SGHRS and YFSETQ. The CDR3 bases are TGCGCCAGCAGCTCGGGAGGGCCGTGGAACGAGCAGTACTTC. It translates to CASSSGGPWNEQYF.

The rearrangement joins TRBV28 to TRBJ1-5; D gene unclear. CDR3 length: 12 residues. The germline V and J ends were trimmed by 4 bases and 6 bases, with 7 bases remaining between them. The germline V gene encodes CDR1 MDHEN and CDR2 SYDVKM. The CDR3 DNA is TGTGCCAGCAGTTCCCCCAGTCAGCCCCAGCATTTT. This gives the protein CASSSPSQPQHF.

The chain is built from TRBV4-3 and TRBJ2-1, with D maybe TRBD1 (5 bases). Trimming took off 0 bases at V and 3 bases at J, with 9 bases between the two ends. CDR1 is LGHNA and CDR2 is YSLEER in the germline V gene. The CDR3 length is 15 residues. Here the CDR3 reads CASSQDRADYNEQFF. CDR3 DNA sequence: TGCGCCAGCAGCCAAGACAGGGCAGACTACAATGAGCAGTTCTTC.

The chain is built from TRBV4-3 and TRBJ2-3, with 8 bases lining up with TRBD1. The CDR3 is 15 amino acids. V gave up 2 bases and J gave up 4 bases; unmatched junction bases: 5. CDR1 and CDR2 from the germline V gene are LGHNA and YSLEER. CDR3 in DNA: TGCGCCAGCAGCCAACGCATGACAGGGGCAGATACGCAGTATTTT. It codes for CASSQRMTGADTQYF.

The CDR3: CASSPSWSTGNEQFF. The CDR3 coding sequence is TGTGCCAGCAGTCCATCCTGGTCGACAGGGAATGAGCAGTTCTTC. This chain connects TRBV27 to TRBJ2-1; 7 bases fit TRBD1. The CDR3 spans 15 residues. Trimming at V came to 5 bases and at J to 7 bases, leaving 11 bases not matched to a gene. Germline V gene lookup returns CDR1 MNHEY and CDR2 SMNVEV (reference sequence).

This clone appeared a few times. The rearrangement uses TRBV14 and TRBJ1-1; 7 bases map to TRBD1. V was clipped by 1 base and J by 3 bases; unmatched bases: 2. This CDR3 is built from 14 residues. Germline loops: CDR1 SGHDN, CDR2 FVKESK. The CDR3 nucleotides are TGTGCCAGCAGCCAAGGCCAGGGGGACACTGAAGCTTTCTTT. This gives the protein CASSQGQGDTEAFF. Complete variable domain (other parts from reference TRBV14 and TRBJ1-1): EAGVTQFPSHSVIEKGQTVTLRCDPISGHDNLYWYRRVMGKEIKFLLHFVKESKQDESGMPNNRFLAERTGGTYSTLKVQPAELEDSGVYFCASSQGQGDTEAFFGQGTRLTVV.

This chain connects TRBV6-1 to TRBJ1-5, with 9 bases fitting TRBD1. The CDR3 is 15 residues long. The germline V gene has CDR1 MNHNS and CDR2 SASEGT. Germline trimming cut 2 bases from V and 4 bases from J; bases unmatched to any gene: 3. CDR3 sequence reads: CASSEWDRDNQPQHF. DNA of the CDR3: TGTGCCAGCAGTGAATGGGACAGGGATAATCAGCCCCAGCATTTT.

CDR3 DNA: TGTGCCAGCAGCCATTTGCAGGTGATGAACACTGAAGCTTTCTTT. Protein: CASSHLQVMNTEAFF. The gene calls are TRBV7-9 and TRBJ1-1; D is ambiguous. Germline V CDR1 and CDR2: SEHNR, FQNEAQ (reference sequence). The V end was cut by 5 bases, the J end by 0 bases, with 13 bases between. This CDR3 has 15 residues.

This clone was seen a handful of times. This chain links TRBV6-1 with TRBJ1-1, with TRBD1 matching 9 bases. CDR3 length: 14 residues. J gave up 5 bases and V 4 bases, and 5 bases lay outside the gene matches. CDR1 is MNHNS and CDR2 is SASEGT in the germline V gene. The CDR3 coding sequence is TGTGCCAGCAGTGCGGGACAGGGTTTAACTGAAGCTTTCTTT. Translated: CASSAGQGLTEAFF.

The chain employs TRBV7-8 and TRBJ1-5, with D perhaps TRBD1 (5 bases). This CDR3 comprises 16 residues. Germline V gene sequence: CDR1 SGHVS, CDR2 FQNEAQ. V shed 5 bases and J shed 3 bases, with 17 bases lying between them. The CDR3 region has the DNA TGTGCCAGCAGCATCGGGACTGGTGTGGTCAATCAGCCCCAGCATTTT. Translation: CASSIGTGVVNQPQHF.

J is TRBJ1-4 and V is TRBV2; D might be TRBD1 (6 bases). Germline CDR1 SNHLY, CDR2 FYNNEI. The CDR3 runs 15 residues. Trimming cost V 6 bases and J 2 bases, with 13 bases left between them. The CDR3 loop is CASRNRVSTNEKLFF. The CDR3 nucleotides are TGTGCCAGCAGGAACAGGGTCTCCACTAATGAAAAACTGTTTTTT.

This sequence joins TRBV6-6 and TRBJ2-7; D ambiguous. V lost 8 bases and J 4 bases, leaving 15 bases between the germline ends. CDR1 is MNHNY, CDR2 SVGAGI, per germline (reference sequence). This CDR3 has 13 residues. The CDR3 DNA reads TGTGCCAGCGGATCGCTAGAACCGTACGAGCAGTACTTC. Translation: CASGSLEPYEQYF.

The CDR3 DNA reads TGTGCCAGCAGCTTGGACGCCTGGGAGGGAAACACCATATATTTT. Its translation is CASSLDAWEGNTIYF. The rearrangement uses TRBV5-4 and TRBJ1-3; D call uncertain. Trimming pared 0 bases from V and 4 bases from J, leaving 11 bases between. Germline V gives CDR1 SGHNT, CDR2 YYREEE (reference sequence). The CDR3 runs 15 residues.

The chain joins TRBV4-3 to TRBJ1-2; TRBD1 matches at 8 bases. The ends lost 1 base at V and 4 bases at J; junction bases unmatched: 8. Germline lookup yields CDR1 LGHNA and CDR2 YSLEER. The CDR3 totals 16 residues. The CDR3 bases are TGCGCCAGCAGCCAAGCGACCGGGACAGGCCCCTATGGCTACACCTTC. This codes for CASSQATGTGPYGYTF.

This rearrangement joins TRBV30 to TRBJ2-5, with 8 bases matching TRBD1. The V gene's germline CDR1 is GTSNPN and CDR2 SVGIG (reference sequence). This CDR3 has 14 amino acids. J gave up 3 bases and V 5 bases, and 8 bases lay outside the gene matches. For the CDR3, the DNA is TGTGCCTGGGGTATTGGACAGGGTGAAGAGACCCAGTACTTC. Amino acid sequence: CAWGIGQGEETQYF. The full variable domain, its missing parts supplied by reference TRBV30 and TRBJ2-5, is SQTIHQWPATLVQPVGSPLSLECTVEGTSNPNLYWYRQAAGRGLQLLFYSVGIGQISSEVPQNLSASRPQDRQFILSSKKLLLSDSGFYLCAWGIGQGEETQYFGPGTRLLVL.

Written as DNA, the CDR3 is TGTGCCAGCAGCCAACCGGGACACTACCAAGAGACCCAGTACTTC. Translating it yields CASSQPGHYQETQYF. The chain links TRBV7-2 to TRBJ2-5; D may be TRBD1 (6 bases). The CDR3 totals 15 residues. Between the trimmed V and J ends, which lost 5 bases and 0 bases, there was a span of 13 bases. CDR1 is SGHTA, CDR2 FQGNSA, per germline.

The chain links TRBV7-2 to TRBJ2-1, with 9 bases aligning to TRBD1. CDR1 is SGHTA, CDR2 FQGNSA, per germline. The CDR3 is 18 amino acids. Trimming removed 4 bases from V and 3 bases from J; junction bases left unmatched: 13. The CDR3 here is CASSSGGTGFPHYNEQFF. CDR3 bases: TGTGCCAGCAGCTCAGGGGGGACAGGGTTCCCTCACTACAATGAGCAGTTCTTC. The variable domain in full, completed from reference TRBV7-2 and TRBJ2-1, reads GAGVSQSPSNKVTEKGKDVELRCDPISGHTALYWYRQSLGQGLEFLIYFQGNSAPDKSGLPSDRFSAERTGGSVSTLTIQRTQQEDSAVYLCASSSGGTGFPHYNEQFFGPGTRLTVL.

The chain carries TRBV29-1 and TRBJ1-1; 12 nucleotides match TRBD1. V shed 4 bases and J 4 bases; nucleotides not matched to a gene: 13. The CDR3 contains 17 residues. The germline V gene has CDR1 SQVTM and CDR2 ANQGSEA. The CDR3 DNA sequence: TGCAGCGTTGGCCCCCCGGGACAGGGGGCAGGGTTCACTGAAGCTTTCTTT. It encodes CSVGPPGQGAGFTEAFF.

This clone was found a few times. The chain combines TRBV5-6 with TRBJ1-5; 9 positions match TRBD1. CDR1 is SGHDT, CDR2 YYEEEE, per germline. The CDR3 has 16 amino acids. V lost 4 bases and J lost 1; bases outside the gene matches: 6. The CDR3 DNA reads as TGTGCCAGCAGCGAGGGGACAGGGTACAGCAATCAGCCCCAGCATTTT. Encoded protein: CASSEGTGYSNQPQHF.

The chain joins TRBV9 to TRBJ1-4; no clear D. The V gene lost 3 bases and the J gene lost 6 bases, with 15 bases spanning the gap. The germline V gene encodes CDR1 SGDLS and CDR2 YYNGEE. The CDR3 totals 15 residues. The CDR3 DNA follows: TGTGCCAGCAGCGCAAACGAGAGCCCCGATGAAAAACTGTTTTTT. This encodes CASSANESPDEKLFF.

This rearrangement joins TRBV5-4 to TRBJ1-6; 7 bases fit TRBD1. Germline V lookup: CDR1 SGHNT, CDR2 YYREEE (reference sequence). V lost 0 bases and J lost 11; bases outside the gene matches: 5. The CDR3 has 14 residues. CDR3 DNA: TGTGCCAGCAGCTTGGCGGGGACAGCTGCACCCCTCCACTTT. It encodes CASSLAGTAAPLHF.

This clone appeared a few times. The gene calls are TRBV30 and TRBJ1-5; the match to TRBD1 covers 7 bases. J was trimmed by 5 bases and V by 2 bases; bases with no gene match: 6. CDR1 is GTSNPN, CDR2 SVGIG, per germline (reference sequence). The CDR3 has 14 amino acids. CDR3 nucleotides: TGTGCCTGGAGTCGAAAGGGGGCCGATCAGCCCCAGCATTTT. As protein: CAWSRKGADQPQHF.